This record looks at one T cell receptor (beta chain) sequence and its context. Its antigen is unknown. Germline CDR1 is SGHRS and CDR2 is YFSETQ. The CDR3 spans 11 residues. V lost 3 bases, J lost 10 bases, and 10 bases lay in between. The data stem from a study of T-cell memory formation after mild COVID-19. Study-level background: Across donors, TCR clusters were largely donor specific.

Overall study results and limits: Contracting clones localized mainly to CM and EM when CD4+ and mainly to EMRA when CD8+.

After 5'RACE with constant-segment primers, TCR alpha and TCR beta cDNA libraries carrying sample barcodes and UMIs were obtained. TCRdb re-derived calls from the 5' RACE reads in MiXCR, one entry per CDR3 protein. The sample has 90,000 to 120,000 distinct CDR3 sequences, 8.5% to 14% seen once. The gene calls are TRBV5-1 and TRBJ1-1, with unresolved D. Sequencing was carried out using PBMCs or a T cell subset sorted from them (not recorded which). This receptor was obtained from a man aged 18 to 30 who had mild COVID-19 (a few samples of this study predate the infection). Cell type and time point are not known. CDR3 in DNA: TGCGCCAGCAGCTCGGGGTCGGGAGCTTTCTTT. It specifies CASSSGSGAFF.